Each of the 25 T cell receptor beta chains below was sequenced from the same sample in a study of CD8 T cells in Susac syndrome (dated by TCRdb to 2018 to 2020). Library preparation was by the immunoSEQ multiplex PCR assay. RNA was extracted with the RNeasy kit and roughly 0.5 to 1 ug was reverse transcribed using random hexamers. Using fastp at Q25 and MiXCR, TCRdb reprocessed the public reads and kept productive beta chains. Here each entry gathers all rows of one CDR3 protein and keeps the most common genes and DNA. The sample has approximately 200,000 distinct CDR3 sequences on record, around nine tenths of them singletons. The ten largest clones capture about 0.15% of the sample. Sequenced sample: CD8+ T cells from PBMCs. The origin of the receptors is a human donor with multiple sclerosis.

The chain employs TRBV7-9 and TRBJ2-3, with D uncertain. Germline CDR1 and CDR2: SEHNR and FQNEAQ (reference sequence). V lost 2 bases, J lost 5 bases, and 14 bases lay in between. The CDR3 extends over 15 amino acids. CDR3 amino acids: CASSLISRVGDTQYF. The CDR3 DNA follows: TGTGCCAGCAGCTTAATCTCTAGGGTAGGAGATACGCAGTATTTT.

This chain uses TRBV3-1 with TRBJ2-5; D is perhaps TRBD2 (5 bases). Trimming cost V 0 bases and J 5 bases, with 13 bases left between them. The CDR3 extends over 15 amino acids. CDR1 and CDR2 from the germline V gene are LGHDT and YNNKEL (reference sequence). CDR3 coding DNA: TGTGCCAGCAGCCAAGAACAAACCGGCGGGGAGACCCAGTACTTC. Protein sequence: CASSQEQTGGETQYF.

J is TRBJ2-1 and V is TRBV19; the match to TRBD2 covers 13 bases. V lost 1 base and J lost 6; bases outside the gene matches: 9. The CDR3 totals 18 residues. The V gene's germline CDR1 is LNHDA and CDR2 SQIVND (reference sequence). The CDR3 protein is CASSIGTSGSWGPNEQFF. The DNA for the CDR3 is TGTGCCAGTAGTATAGGGACTAGCGGGAGTTGGGGCCCCAATGAGCAGTTCTTC.

The CDR3 region is CASSEGIYNEQFF. DNA of the CDR3: TGTGCCAGCAGTGAAGGCATCTACAATGAGCAGTTCTTC. The chain carries TRBV6-1 and TRBJ2-1; no clear D. Trimming removed 1 base at V and 3 bases at J, with 4 bases between. The V gene's germline CDR1 is MNHNS and CDR2 SASEGT. The CDR3 is made up of 13 amino acids.

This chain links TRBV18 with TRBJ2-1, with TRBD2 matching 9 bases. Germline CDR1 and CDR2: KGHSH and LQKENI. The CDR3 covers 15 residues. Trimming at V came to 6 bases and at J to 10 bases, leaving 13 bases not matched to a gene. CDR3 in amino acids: CASSTTGTSWEEQFF. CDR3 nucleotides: TGTGCCAGCTCTACCACGGGGACTAGCTGGGAGGAGCAGTTCTTC.

For the CDR3, the DNA is TGTGCCAGTTGCTACAGGGAAATGAACACTGAAGCTTTCTTT. It codes for CASCYREMNTEAFF. The V call is TRBV19, the J call TRBJ1-1; a possible D gene is TRBD1 (6 bases). CDR1 is LNHDA and CDR2 is SQIVND in the germline V gene (reference sequence). Trimming took 8 bases from V and 0 from J, leaving 13 bases between them. The CDR3 loop spans 14 amino acids.

This CDR3 is CASSYTGVGTEAFF. As DNA, the CDR3 is TGTGCCAGCAGCTATACAGGGGTGGGCACTGAAGCTTTCTTT. V gene TRBV7-2 combines with J gene TRBJ1-1; 7 bases map to TRBD1. This CDR3 has 14 residues. The V gene end was trimmed by 4 bases and the J gene end by 4 bases; junction bases not matched to a gene: 6. CDR1 SGHTA and CDR2 FQGNSA come from the germline V gene.

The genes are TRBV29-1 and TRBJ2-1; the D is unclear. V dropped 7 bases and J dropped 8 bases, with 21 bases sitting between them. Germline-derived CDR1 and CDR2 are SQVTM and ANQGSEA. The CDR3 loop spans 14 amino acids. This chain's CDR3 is CSANSPRLTYEQFF. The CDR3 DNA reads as TGCAGCGCCAACTCCCCGCGGCTGACGTATGAGCAGTTCTTC.

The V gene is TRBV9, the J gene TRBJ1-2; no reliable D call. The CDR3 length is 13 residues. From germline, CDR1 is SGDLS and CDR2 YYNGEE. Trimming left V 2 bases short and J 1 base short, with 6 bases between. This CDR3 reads CASSVGNNYGYTF. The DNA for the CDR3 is TGTGCCAGCAGCGTCGGTAATAACTATGGCTACACCTTC.

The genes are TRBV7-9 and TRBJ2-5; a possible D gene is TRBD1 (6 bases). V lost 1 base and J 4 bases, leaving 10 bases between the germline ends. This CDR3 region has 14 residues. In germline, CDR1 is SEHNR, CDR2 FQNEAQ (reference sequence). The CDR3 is CASSLDRDRETQYF. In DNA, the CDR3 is TGTGCCAGCAGCTTAGACAGGGATCGAGAGACCCAGTACTTC.

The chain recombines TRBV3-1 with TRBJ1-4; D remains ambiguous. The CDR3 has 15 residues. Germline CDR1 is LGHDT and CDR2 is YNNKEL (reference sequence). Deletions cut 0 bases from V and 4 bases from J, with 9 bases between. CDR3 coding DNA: TGTGCCAGCAGCCAAGATGAGGGCTATAATGAAAAACTGTTTTTT. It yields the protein CASSQDEGYNEKLFF.

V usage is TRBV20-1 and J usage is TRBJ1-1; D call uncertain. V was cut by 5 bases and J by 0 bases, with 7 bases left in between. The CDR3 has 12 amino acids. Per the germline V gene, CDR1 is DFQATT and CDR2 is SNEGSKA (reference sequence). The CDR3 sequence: CSAHYLNTEAFF. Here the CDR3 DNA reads TGCAGTGCTCACTACTTGAACACTGAAGCTTTCTTT.

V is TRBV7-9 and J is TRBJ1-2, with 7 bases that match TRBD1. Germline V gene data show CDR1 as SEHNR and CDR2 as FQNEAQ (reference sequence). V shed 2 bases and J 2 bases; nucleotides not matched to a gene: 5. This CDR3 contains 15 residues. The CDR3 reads CASSLLGTDNYGYTF. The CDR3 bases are TGTGCCAGCAGCTTACTCGGGACAGACAACTATGGCTACACCTTC.

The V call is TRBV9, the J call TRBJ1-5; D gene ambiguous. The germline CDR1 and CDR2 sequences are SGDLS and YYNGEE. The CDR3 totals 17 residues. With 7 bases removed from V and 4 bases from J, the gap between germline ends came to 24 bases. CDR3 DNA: TGTGCCAGCTATTCCCGGTCGTCGCCTGCTCAAAATCAGCCCCAGCATTTT. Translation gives CASYSRSSPAQNQPQHF.

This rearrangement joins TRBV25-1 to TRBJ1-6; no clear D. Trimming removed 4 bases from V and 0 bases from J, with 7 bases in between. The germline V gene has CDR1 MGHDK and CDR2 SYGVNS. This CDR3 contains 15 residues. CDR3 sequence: CASSGLSSYNSPLHF. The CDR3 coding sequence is TGTGCCAGCAGTGGCCTTAGCTCCTATAATTCACCCCTCCACTTT.

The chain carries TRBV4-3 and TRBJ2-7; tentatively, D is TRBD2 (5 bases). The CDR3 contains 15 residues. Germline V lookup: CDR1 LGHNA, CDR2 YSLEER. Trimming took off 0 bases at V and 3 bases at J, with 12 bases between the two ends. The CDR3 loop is CASSQEDSPGYEQYF. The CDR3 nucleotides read TGCGCCAGCAGCCAAGAGGACTCACCGGGCTACGAGCAGTACTTC.

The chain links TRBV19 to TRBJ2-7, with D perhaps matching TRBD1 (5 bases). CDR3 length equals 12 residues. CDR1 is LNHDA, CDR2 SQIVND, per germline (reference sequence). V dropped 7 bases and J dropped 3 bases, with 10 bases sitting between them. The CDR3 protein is CASKGDSYEQYF. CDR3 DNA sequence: TGTGCCAGTAAAGGTGACAGCTACGAGCAGTACTTC.

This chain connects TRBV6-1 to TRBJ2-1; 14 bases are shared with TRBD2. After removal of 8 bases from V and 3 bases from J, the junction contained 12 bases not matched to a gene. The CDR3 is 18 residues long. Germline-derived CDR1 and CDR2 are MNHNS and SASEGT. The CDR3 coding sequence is TGTGCCAGCGGAAGACTAGCGGGAGGGCCTAAGGACTACAATGAGCAGTTCTTC. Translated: CASGRLAGGPKDYNEQFF.

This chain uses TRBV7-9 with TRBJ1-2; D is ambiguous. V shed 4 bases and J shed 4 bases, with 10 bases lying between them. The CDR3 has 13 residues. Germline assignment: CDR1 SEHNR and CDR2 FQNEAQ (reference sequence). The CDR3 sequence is CASSSSDFYGYTF. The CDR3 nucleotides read TGTGCCAGCAGCTCTAGCGACTTCTATGGCTACACCTTC.

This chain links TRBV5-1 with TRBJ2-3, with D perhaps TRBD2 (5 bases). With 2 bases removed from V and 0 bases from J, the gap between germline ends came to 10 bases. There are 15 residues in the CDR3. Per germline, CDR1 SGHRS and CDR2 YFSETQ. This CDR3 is CASSFRAASTDTQYF. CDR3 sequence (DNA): TGCGCCAGCAGCTTCAGAGCGGCTAGCACAGATACGCAGTATTTT.

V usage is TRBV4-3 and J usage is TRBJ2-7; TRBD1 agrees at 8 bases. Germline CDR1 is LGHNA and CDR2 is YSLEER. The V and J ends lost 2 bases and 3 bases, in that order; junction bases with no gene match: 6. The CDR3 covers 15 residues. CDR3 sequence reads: CASSQTTGAIYEQYF. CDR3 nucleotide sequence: TGCGCCAGCAGCCAAACGACAGGGGCCATCTACGAGCAGTACTTC.

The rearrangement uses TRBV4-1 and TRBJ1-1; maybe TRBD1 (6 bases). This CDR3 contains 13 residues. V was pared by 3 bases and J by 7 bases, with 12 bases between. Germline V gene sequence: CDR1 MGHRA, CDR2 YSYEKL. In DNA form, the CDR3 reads TGCGCCAGCAGCCAGATTGGAGGGGGTGAAGCTTTCTTT. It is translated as CASSQIGGGEAFF.

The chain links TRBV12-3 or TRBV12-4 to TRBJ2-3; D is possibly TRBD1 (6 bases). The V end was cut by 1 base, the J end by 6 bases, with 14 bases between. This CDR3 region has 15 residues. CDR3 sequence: CASSLGQGTRDTQYF. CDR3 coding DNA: TGTGCCAGCAGTTTAGGCCAGGGGACAAGGGATACGCAGTATTTT.

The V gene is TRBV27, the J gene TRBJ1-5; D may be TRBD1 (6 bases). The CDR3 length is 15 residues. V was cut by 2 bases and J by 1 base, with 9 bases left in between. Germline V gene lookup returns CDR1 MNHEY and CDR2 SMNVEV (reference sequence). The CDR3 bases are TGTGCCAGCAGTTTAACAGGGCCAAGCAATCAGCCCCAGCATTTT. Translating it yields CASSLTGPSNQPQHF.

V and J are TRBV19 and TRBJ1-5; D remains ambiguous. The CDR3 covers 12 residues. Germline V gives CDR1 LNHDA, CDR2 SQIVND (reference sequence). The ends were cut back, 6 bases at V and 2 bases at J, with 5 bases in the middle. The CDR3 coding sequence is TGTGCCAGTAGGGTTGGCAATCAGCCCCAGCATTTT. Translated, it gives CASRVGNQPQHF.